The entry below gives a single T cell receptor (beta chain) sequence along with its context. Its specific antigen is unknown. Base qualities are not provided; no much larger clone lies one nucleotide away. The data stem from a study of cytomegalovirus exposure and HLA in healthy donors (TCRdb year 2017). Notes on the research overall: According to an earlier analysis of a few hundred of the donors, 150 million to 200 million T cells yielded roughly 110 million unique TCR beta sequences and 250 to 350 Gb of sequence data. An early release covering 550 to 700 HLA-typed donors comprised about 320 gigabases of sequencing data and tens of millions of unique TCR sequences. The genetic ancestry cluster associated with self-reported Caucasian donors included around 76% of the approximately 400 genotyped donors. The study aimed to test whether cataloging public T cell receptors could reveal signatures of past pathogen exposure. Using immunosequencing, the study profiled T cell repertoires from some 670 subjects and related those repertoires to cytomegalovirus serostatus. In addition to the first cohort of about 650 subjects, a separate validation cohort of under 150 different subjects was used. The study combined high-throughput TCR immunosequencing, statistical association of individual TCRs with disease status, and machine learning to predict cytomegalovirus infection status. A later analysis re-examined previously published TCR beta repertoires from roughly 650 donors and added high-resolution HLA genotyping to investigate patterns of TCR occurrence. The later analysis used no new phenotypic data to find candidate immune exposures, relying instead on TCR beta sequences and their occurrence across donors. In an earlier analysis of over 550 of the donors, high-throughput TCR beta sequencing was used to judge whether each TCR beta V gene segment behaved as functional or pseudogenic. Donor age, sex, ethnicity and CMV serostatus were compiled alongside the repertoire data. A later genetic analysis took genome-wide SNP genotypes for about 55% of the 666 donors and used that subset as a discovery cohort. Every repertoire in the discovery cohort had been generated on one and the same sequencing platform. Both class I and class II loci were covered by HLA typing, at four-digit resolution. Typing coverage differed by locus: A, B, C, DRB1 and DQB1 were typed in roughly 629-640 donors, DQA1 in 500 to 550, DPA1 in roughly 590, and DPB1 in just under 490. About five DR-DQ haplotypes were treated as single units for association and clustering because of strong linkage in the cohort. On average, roughly 250,000 unique TCR beta nucleotide sequences were sequenced per donor among about 400 genotyped donors of the cohort, with 15% to 20% of those sequences being non-productive.

At the junction V is shortened by 5 bases and J by 0 bases; bases outside the gene matches: 7. The CDR3 holds 16 amino acids from the cysteine to the phenylalanine. The sequence is cut down to CDR3 DNA, 48 bases in frame from base 1. The germline V gene provides CDR1 SGHTA and CDR2 FQGNSA. What the research found in general, with its limitations: While some public TCRs were present in many individuals, most TCR sequences turned up only very rarely across donors. A few of the identified cytomegalovirus-associated TCR beta chains were confirmed in vitro to be specific for cytomegalovirus antigens. Several of the top co-occurrence clusters appeared to be linked to parvovirus B19, influenza, CMV and Epstein-Barr virus, according to a later analysis. Most CMV-associated TCR beta chains appeared to be HLA-restricted in a later analysis, and the HLA associations seemed to be driven largely by CMV exposure. Compared with equally common non-associated chains, HLA-associated TCR beta chains in a later analysis were more clonally expanded and had lower generation probabilities. Specific HLA alleles were associated with 15,000 to 20,000 TCR beta sequences at a false discovery rate of 0.05 in a later analysis. According to a later genetic analysis, donors in an Asian-associated ancestry cluster had fewer N-insertions in productive TCRs than the approximately 700-donor mean. A total of 164 TCR beta chains were listed by the study as associated with cytomegalovirus. V-gene and J-gene trimming of TCR beta chains was associated with a missense DCLRE1C variant in a later genetic analysis, and the association was replicated in an independent cohort. In an earlier analysis of approximately 590 of the donors, most TCR beta V segments appeared in productive rearrangements about 87% or about 30% of the time, broadly matching IMGT annotations. Strong co-occurrence of HLA alleles, especially DR and DQ, made assigning TCR associations to individual alleles difficult. The presence/absence analyses assumed that sequencing depth was roughly uniform across donors, and that assumption may not be true. A further reported finding was that TCR beta sequences accurately predicted the HLA-A and HLA-B alleles for most subjects in the first cohort. Immune exposure information for the cohort was limited to CMV serostatus. The authors suggested that the approach could potentially be generalized to other disease states and immunological phenotypes. The earlier analysis of nearly 600 of the donors excluded 15 to 20 rarely observed V segments, including chromosome 9 orphons, because counts were too low. Some IMGT-functional V segments, including TRBV6-2 and TRBV6-3, could not be distinguished by the 87-base-pair reads and were therefore excluded. The classifier was reported to diagnose cytomegalovirus status with high specificity and sensitivity in both the original cohort and the validation cohort. Linkage disequilibrium might explain the correlated functional status among segregating V segments, but an unknown experimental factor could not be excluded. The sequencing pipeline was judged likely to have produced a cluster of highly shared sequence variants as a technical artifact. Because some donors lacked HLA typing at each locus, the association tests relied only on the typed subset. The cohort was sequenced for TCR beta chains only, and without alpha or paired-chain data the features that could be detected were limited. According to a later analysis, TCR association rates differed among HLA loci, with DRB1 alleles showing the most associated TCRs and HLA-C alleles showing the fewest.

The library was obtained by the immunoSEQ multiplex PCR assay. A mixture of 60 forward primers for TCR Vbeta segments and 13 reverse primers for TCR Jbeta segments was used in the multiplex PCR. The CDR3 region of rearranged TCR beta genes was amplified from genomic DNA by a multiplex PCR assay. The Illumina HiSeq System was used to sequence the amplified TCR beta libraries as 87-base-pair reads. As for the original processing: A later analysis counted about 76 million unique TCR beta chains across the 640 or so repertoires, and around 9.9 million of these chains were shared by at least two donors. A nearest-neighbor algorithm error-corrected the raw reads and collapsed the reads into unique sequences, merging closely related sequences to remove PCR and sequencing errors. To assign V, D and J gene segments, CDR3 sequences were aligned to IMGT reference sequences. For a sequence to be retained, a match of at least six nucleotides to both a V gene segment and a J gene segment was required. A rearrangement was called productive if the CDR3 had no stop codons and remained in frame with V and J, and every other rearrangement was called non-productive. CDR3 was defined by IMGT convention, running from the second conserved V-encoded cysteine to the conserved J-encoded phenylalanine. The earlier analysis of 450 to 750 of the donors excluded any sequence lacking an unambiguous match to a single V gene segment. An earlier analysis of under 750 of the donors called V segments functional above 56.7% productive rearrangements and segregating when the between-donor standard deviation exceeded 5%. A statistical classification framework was built to diagnose cytomegalovirus status from the catalog of TCR beta chain sequences. V and J gene assignment, in a later analysis, came from comparing TCR nucleotide sequences with IMGT/GENE-DB human TR gene sequences. A later analysis assigned CDR3 sequences and most-parsimonious VDJ recombination scenarios with the TCRdist pipeline. In a later analysis, each TCR beta chain was defined by its CDR3 amino acid sequence together with its V-gene family, and reads lacking a unique V-gene family were excluded. To address suspected cross-contamination and a sequencing artifact, a later analysis removed around 590 highly shared, low-generation-probability nucleotide sequences. A later analysis calculated a clonal expansion index for each public chain from normalized within-repertoire ranks of inferred template counts. Generation probabilities in a later analysis came from a VDJ recombination model fitted to out-of-frame rearrangements, and those results were checked against IGoR. In a later analysis, hypergeometric tests were used to score TCR-TCR, TCR-HLA and TCR-CMV co-occurrence, with a repertoire-size bias correction applied to TCR pairs. False discovery rates were estimated in a later analysis by permuting HLA or CMV assignments 20 times. In a later analysis, co-occurring TCRs were grouped using DBSCAN, and TCRdist sequence similarity was added for clustering within HLA-allele-positive subsets. Repertoires with fewer than 30,000 or more than 120,000 public chains were left out of co-occurrence clustering, as were roughly five repertoires with anomalous nucleotide sharing. Not all clones reach the TCRdb copy of this immuneACCESS table, which keeps in-frame sequences only. Checked studies attribute under half of the gap to unresolved V genes and leave the rest unexplained. V, J and clone size are those of that table, while D and trimming were read from the DNA. The sample table contains just under 250,000 clones; only one count was recorded for about 80% of them. The biggest ten clones account for approximately 5.3% of the sample.

The cohort comprised 710 or so healthy bone marrow donors. Cohort members were all nominally healthy when sampled, although unrecorded immune exposures were likely present. The donor tested CMV seropositive and was one of the 289 seropositive cohort members. Every donor gave a peripheral blood sample, and the peripheral blood mononuclear cells from that sample were used for TCR beta sequencing. The Qiagen DNeasy Blood Extraction Kit was used to extract genomic DNA from the blood cell samples. The specimen was PBMCs. The rearranged chain carries TRBV7-2 and TRBJ2-7; TRBD2 lines up with 10 middle nucleotides. This TCR was sampled from a woman aged 40 to 50 in good health and CMV-seropositive. CDR3 loop: CASSRNLAGDSYEQYF. Read as DNA, the sequence is TGTGCCAGCAGCAGAAACCTAGCGGGAGACTCCTACGAGCAGTACTTC.